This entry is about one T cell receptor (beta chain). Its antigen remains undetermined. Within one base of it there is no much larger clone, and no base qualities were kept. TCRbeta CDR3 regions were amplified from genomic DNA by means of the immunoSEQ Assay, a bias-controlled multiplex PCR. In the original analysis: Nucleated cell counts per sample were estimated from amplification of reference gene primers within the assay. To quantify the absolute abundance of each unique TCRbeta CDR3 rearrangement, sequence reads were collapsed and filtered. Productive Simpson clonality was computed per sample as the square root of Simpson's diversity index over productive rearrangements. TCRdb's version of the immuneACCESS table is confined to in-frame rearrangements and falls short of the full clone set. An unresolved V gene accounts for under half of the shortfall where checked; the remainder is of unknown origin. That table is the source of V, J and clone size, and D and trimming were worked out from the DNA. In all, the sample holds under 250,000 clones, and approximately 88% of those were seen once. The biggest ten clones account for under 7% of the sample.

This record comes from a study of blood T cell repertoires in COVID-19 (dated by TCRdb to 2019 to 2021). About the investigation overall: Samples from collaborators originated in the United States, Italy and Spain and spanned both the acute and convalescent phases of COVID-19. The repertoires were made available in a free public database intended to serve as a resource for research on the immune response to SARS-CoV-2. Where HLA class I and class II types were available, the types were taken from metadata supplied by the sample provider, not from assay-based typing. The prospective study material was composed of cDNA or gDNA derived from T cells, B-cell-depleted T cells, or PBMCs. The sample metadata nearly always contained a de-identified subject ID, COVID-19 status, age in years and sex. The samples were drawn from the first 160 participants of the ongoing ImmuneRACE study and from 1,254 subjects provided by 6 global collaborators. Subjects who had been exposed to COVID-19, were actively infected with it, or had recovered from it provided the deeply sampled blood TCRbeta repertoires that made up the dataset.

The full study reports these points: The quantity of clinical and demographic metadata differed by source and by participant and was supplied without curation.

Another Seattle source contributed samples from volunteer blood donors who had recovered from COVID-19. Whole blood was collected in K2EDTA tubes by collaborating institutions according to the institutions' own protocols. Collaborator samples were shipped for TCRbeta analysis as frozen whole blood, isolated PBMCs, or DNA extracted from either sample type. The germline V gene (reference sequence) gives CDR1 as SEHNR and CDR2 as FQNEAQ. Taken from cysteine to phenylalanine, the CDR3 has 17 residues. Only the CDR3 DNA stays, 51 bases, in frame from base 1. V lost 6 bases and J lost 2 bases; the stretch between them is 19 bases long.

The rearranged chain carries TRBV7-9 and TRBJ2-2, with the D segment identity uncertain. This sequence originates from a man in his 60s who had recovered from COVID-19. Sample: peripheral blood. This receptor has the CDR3 CASRPRYGSLNTGELFF. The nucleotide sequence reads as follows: TGTGCCAGCAGACCTCGATACGGGTCGTTAAACACCGGGGAGCTGTTTTTT.